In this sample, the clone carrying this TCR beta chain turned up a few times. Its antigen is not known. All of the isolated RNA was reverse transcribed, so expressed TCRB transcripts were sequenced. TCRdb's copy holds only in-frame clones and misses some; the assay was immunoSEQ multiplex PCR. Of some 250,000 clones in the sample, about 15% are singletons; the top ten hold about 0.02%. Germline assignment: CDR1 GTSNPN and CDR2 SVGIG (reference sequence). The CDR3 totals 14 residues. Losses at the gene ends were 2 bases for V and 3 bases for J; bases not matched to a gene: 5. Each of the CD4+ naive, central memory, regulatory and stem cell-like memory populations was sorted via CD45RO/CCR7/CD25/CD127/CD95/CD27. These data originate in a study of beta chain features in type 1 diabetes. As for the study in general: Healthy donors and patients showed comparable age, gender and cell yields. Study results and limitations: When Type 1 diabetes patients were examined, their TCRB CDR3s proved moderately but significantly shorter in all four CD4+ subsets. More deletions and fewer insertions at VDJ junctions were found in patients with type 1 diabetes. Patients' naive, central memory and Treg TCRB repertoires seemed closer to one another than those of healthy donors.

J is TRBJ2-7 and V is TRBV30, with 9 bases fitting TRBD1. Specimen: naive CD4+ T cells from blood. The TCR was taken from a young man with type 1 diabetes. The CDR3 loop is CAWSPGTGNYEQYF. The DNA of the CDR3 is TGTGCCTGGAGTCCCGGGACAGGGAACTACGAGCAGTACTTC.